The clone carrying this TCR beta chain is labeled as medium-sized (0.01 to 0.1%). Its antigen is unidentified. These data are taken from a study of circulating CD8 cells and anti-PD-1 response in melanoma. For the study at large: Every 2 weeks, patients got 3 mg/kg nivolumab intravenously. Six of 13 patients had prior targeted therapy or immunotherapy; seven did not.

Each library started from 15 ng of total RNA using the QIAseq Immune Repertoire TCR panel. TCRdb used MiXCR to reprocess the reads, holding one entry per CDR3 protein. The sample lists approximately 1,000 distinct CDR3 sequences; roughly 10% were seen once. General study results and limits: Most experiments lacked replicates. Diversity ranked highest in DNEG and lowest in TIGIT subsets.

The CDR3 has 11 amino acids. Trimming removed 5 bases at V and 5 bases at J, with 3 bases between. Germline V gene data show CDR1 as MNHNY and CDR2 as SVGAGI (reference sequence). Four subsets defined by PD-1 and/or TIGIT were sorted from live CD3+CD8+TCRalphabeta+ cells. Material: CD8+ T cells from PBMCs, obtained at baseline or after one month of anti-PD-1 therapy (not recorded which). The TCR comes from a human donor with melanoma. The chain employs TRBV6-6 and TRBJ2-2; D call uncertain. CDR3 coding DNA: TGTGCCAGCAGTACTACCGGGGAGCTGTTTTTT. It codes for CASSTTGELFF.